Described below is a single T cell receptor (beta chain) sequence and its context. This record belongs to a study of CD8+ T cells in alopecia areata. In the study overall: Treated patients' severity was scored by percentage of affected scalp area.

RNA was isolated and reverse transcribed to cDNA, the sequencing template. Sequencing used immunoSEQ multiplex PCR; TCRdb keeps in-frame clones, though not all of them. The repertoire holds about 200,000 clones, with more than 45% as singletons. Treatment described: oral pan-JAK inhibitor, 5-10 mg twice daily. CDR1 is MNHNS, CDR2 SASEGT, per germline. There are 15 residues in the CDR3. With V trimmed by 1 base and J by 4 bases, 4 bases remained unmatched. This TCR was recovered from a human donor with alopecia areata. Sequencing used CD4+ T cells sorted from blood, obtained at week 24, from a patient treated with tofacitinib. V usage is TRBV6-1 and J usage is TRBJ1-5; 7 nucleotides line up with TRBD1. The CDR3: CASSEGSGGNQPQHF. The DNA of the CDR3 is TGTGCCAGCAGTGAAGGGTCAGGGGGAAATCAGCCCCAGCATTTT.